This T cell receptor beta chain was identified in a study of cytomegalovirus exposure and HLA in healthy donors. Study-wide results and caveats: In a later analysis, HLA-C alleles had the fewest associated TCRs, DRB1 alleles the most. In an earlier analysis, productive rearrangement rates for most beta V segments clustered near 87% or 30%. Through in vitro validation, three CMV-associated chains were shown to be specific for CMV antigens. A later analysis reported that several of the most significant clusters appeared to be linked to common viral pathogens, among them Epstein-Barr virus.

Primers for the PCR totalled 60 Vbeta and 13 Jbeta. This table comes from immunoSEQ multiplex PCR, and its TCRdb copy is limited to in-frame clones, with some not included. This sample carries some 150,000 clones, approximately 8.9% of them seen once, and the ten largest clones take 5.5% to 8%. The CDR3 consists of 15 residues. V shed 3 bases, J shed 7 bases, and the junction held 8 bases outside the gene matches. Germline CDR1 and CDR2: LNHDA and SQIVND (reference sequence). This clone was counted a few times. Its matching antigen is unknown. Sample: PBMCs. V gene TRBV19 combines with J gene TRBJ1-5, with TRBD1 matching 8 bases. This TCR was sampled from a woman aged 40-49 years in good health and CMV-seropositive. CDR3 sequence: CASSISQGAAQPQHF. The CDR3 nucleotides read TGTGCCAGTAGTATTAGTCAGGGGGCTGCCCAGCCCCAGCATTTT.